The rows below give T cell receptor beta chains drawn from one sample of a study of response to subunit inactivated influenza vaccine. TCRdb independently ran MiXCR on the RT-PCR reads; one entry per CDR3 protein. The data show some 600,000 distinct CDR3 sequences, about 15% seen once. This material consisted of PBMCs from blood, taken around 14 days before vaccination. These receptors all stem from a man aged 45-65 years who received an inactivated influenza vaccine. Each CDR3 is given with its conserved first and last residue. The D gene is left open where the match is weak. Some rows mark clone size as missing; the rest say once, few, many or name a class of expanded clone.

>-|-|TRBJ2-2|TRBV4-1
TGCGCCAGCAGCCGGGTAACGGCTAGCGCGGACACCGGGGAGCTGTTTTTT
CASSRVTASADTGELFF
>TRBD2|few|TRBJ2-7|TRBV20-1
TGCAGTGCTAGAGACCTCGTAGCGGGGAACGAGCAGTACTTC
CSARDLVAGNEQYF
>-|-|TRBJ2-5|TRBV3-1
TGTGCCAGCAGCCCGATGTCCAGGGGCCTAGAGACCCAGTACTTC
CASSPMSRGLETQYF
>-|-|TRBJ1-6|TRBV6-6
TGTGCCAGCAGTACCTCCGATTCACCCCTCCACTTT
CASSTSDSPLHF
>-|few|TRBJ2-3|TRBV30
TGTGCCTGGAGTGAGTTCGACCCTAGCACAGATACGCAGTATTTT
CAWSEFDPSTDTQYF
>-|-|TRBJ2-5|TRBV4-2
TGTGCCCGCAGCCAAGTCACTCAAGAGACCCAGTACTTC
CARSQVTQETQYF
>-|-|TRBJ2-5|TRBV29-1
TGCAGCGTTGAAAAGGACCCCGGGACCCAGTACTTC
CSVEKDPGTQYF
>-|-|TRBJ2-5|TRBV15
TGTGCCACCAGCAGAGATCAGAGCGGCCAAGAGACCCAGTACTTC
CATSRDQSGQETQYF
>-|few|TRBJ2-1|TRBV6-4
TGTGCCAGCAGCCCCACGGCCTACAATGAGCAGTTCTTC
CASSPTAYNEQFF
>-|many|TRBJ2-7|TRBV5-1
TGCGCCAGCAGCTTGGATCCCTGGGGCGAGCAGTACTTC
CASSLDPWGEQYF
>TRBD1|few|TRBJ1-1|TRBV4-1
TGCGCCAGCAGCCAAGGACAGGGAACTGAAGCTTTCTTT
CASSQGQGTEAFF
>TRBD2|-|TRBJ2-7|TRBV7-2
TGTGCCAGCAGCTTCCTAGCGGGCTCCTCCTACGAGCAGTACTTC
CASSFLAGSSYEQYF
>TRBD2|few|TRBJ2-7|TRBV29-1
TGCAGCGTAAGACTAGCGGGAGGCTACGAACAGTACTTC
CSVRLAGGYEQYF
>TRBD1|-|TRBJ1-1|TRBV12-3/TRBV12-4
TGTGCCAGCAGTGGGTCGACAGGGGACTACACTGAAGCTTTCTTT
CASSGSTGDYTEAFF
>TRBD2|many|TRBJ2-3|TRBV5-1
TGCGCCAGCAGCCCCGGGACTAGCCCTAGCACAGATACGCAGTATTTT
CASSPGTSPSTDTQYF
>-|few|TRBJ2-4|TRBV28
TGTGCCAGCAGTTTTGGTCACAGTAAAAACATTCAGTACTTC
CASSFGHSKNIQYF
>TRBD2|many|TRBJ2-1|TRBV20-1
TGCAGTGCTGGTGGCGGGAGCTCCTACAATGAGCAGTTCTTC
CSAGGGSSYNEQFF
>-|few|TRBJ2-5|TRBV24-1
TGTGCCACCAGTGACATTGGAGACAGTTTCCAGACCCAGTACTTC
CATSDIGDSFQTQYF
>-|few|TRBJ2-2|TRBV20-1
TGCAGTGCTCGGCAGGGAAACACCGGGGAGCTGTTTTTT
CSARQGNTGELFF
>-|-|TRBJ2-1|TRBV29-1
TGCAGCGTTGTGGTCGGGTCGGTGGCGCAGTTCTTC
CSVVVGSVAQFF
>-|few|TRBJ1-1|TRBV7-2
TGTGCCAGCAGCTTGTGGGAGAGGAACACTGAAGCTTTCTTT
CASSLWERNTEAFF
>TRBD2|few|TRBJ2-7|TRBV28
TGTGCCAGCAGCAGGACTAGCGGGTATTCCTACGAGCAGTACTTC
CASSRTSGYSYEQYF
>TRBD2|few|TRBJ2-7|TRBV28
TGTGCCAGCAGTTTATTGAGCGGGGTCGGGGCCTCCTACGAGCAGTACTTC
CASSLLSGVGASYEQYF
>TRBD1|few|TRBJ1-2|TRBV7-2
TGTGCCAGCAGCTTTCCCCAACAGGGGGTGGAGGGCTACACCTTC
CASSFPQQGVEGYTF
>-|-|TRBJ2-1|TRBV20-1
TGCAGTGCTAGAGCGGTAACGGGTCCCCATAACAATGAGCAGTTCTTC
CSARAVTGPHNNEQFF
>TRBD1|few|TRBJ1-5|TRBV2
TGTGCCAGCAGCCCCGATCGACAGGGTTTTCAGCCCCAGCATTTT
CASSPDRQGFQPQHF
>-|-|TRBJ2-3|TRBV30
TGTGCCTGGAGTACACCAGCCAGGGACGGCACAGATACGCAGTATTTT
CAWSTPARDGTDTQYF
>TRBD2|many|TRBJ2-5|TRBV12-3/TRBV12-4
TGTGCCAGCAGTTCTCCCTCCGCTAGCGGGAGAGAGACCCAGTACTTC
CASSSPSASGRETQYF
>TRBD1|-|TRBJ1-5|TRBV9
TGTGCCAGCAGCGTGGGCTATGGACAGGCTCCCCAGCATTTT
CASSVGYGQAPQHF
>TRBD2|-|TRBJ2-1|TRBV14
TGTGCCAGCAGCCGAATCCTTGGCGGGAGTATCTACAATGAGCAGTTCTTC
CASSRILGGSIYNEQFF